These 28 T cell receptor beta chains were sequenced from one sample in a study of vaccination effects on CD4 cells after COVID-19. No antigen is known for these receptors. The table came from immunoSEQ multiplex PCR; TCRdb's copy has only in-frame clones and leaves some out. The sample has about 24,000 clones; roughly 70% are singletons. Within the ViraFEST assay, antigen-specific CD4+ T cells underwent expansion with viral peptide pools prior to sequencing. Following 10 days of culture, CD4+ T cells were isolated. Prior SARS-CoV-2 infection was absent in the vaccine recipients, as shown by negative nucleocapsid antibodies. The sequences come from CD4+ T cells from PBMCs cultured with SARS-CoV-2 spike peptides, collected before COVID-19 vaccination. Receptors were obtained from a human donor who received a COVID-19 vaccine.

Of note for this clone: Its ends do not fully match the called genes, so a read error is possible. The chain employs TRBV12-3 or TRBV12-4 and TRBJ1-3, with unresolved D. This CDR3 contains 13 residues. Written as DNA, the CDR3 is TGTGCCAGCAGAGGGTGGGGTGGAGACACCATATATTTT. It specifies CASRGWGGDTIYF.

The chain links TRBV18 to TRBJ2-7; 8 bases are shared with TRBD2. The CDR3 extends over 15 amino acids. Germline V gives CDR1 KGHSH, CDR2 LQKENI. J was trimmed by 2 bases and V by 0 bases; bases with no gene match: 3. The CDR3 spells CASSPPAAGAYEQYF. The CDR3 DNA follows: TGTGCCAGCTCACCACCGGCAGCGGGAGCCTACGAGCAGTACTTC.

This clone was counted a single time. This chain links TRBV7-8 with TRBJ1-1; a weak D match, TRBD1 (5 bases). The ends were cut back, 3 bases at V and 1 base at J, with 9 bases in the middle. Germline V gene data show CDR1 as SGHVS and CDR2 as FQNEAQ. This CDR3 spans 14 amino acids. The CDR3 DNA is TGTGCCAGCAGCTTTCAGGGTTCGAACACTGAAGCTTTCTTT. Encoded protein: CASSFQGSNTEAFF.

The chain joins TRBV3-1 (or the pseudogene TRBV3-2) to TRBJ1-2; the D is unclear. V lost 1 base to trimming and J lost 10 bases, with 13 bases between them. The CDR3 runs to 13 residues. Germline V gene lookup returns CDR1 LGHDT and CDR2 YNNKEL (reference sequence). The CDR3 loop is CASSQVSGGTYTF. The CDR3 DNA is TGTGCCAGCAGCCAAGTGAGCGGTGGAACCTACACCTTC.

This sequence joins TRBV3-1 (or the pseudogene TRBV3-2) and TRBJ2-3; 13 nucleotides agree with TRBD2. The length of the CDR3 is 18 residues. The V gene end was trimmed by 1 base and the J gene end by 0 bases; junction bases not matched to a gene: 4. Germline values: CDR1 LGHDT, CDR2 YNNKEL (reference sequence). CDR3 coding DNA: TGTGCCAGCAGCCAAGGGACTAGCGGGGGAGTGAGCACAGATACGCAGTATTTT. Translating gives CASSQGTSGGVSTDTQYF.

CDR3 in amino acids: CASSLEGARLTF. The CDR3 nucleotides read TGTGCCAGCAGCTTAGAGGGGGCGCGGCTCACCTTC. This chain joins TRBV7-6 and TRBJ1-2, with 7 bases that match TRBD1. The junction had 6 bases not matched to a gene; V was cut back by 1 base and J by 13 bases. Germline values: CDR1 SGHVS, CDR2 FNYEAQ. This CDR3 has 12 amino acids.

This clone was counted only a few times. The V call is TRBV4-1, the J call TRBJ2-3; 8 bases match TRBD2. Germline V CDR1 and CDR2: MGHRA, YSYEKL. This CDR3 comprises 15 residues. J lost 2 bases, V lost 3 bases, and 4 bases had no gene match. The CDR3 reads CASSHIAGTTDTQYF. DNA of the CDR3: TGCGCCAGCAGCCACATAGCGGGGACCACAGATACGCAGTATTTT.

CDR3 DNA: TGTGCCAGCAGCTCGGGATCTTACGAGCAGTACTTC. The encoded protein is CASSSGSYEQYF. The chain links TRBV3-1 (or the pseudogene TRBV3-2) to TRBJ2-7; D is possibly TRBD2 (5 bases). V was trimmed by 5 bases and J by 4 bases, leaving 9 bases between them. CDR1 is LGHDT and CDR2 is YNNKEL in the germline V gene (reference sequence). The CDR3 is made up of 12 amino acids.

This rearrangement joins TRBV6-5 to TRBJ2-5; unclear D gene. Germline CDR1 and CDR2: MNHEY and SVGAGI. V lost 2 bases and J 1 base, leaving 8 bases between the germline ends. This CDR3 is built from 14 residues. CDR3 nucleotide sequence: TGTGCCAGCAGTTACGGCCAGCGCCAAGAGACCCAGTACTTC. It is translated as CASSYGQRQETQYF.

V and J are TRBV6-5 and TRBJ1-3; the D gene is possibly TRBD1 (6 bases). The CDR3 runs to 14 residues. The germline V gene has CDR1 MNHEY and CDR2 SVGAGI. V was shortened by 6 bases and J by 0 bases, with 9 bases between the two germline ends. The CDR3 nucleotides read TGTGCCAGCAGGACAGGTGTCTCTGGAAACACCATATATTTT. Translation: CASRTGVSGNTIYF.

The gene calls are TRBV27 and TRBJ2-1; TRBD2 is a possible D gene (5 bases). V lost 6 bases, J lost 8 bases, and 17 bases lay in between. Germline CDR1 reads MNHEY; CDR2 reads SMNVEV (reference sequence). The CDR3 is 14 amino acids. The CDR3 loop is CASRAREPPYEQFF. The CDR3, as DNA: TGTGCCAGCAGAGCAAGGGAGCCACCTTATGAGCAGTTCTTC.

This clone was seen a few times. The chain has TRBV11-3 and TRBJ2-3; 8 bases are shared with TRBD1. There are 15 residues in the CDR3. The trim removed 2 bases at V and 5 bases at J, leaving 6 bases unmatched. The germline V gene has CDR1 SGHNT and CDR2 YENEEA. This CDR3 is CASSLSQGAVDTQYF. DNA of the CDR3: TGTGCCAGCAGCTTATCCCAGGGGGCGGTAGATACGCAGTATTTT.

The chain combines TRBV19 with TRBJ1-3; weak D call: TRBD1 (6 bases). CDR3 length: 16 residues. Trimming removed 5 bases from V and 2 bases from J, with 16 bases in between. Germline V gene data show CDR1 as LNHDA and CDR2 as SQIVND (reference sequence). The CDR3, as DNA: TGTGCCAGTAGTGAGACAGGCGGAGTTGCTGGAAACACCATATATTTT. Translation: CASSETGGVAGNTIYF.

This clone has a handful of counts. The CDR3 DNA follows: TGTGCCAGCAGTGCAGGACTAGCGGGGTCAGAGACCCAGTACTTC. Translation gives CASSAGLAGSETQYF. The chain is built from TRBV2 and TRBJ2-5, with 12 positions matching TRBD2. Germline lookup yields CDR1 SNHLY and CDR2 FYNNEI. The V and J ends lost 4 bases and 4 bases, in that order; junction bases with no gene match: 4. This CDR3 is built from 15 residues.

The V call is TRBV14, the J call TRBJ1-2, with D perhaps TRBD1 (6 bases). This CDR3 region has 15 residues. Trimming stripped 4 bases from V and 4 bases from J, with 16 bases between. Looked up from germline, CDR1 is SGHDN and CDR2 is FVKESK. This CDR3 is CASSRAGSGVYGYTF. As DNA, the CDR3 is TGTGCCAGCAGCCGCGCCGGTTCAGGGGTCTATGGCTACACCTTC.

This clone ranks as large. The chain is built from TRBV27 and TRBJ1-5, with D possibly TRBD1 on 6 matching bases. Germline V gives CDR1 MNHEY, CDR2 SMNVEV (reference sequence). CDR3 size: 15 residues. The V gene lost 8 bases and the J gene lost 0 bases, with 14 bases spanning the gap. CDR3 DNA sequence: TGTGCCAGCCAATCGGGACAAACTAGCAATCAGCCCCAGCATTTT. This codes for CASQSGQTSNQPQHF.

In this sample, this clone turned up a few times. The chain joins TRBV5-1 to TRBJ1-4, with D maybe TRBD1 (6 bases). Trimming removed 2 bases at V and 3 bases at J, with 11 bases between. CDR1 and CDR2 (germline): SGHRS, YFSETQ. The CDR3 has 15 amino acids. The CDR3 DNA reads TGCGCCAGCAGCTTTGGACAGACTTCTAATGAAAAACTGTTTTTT. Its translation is CASSFGQTSNEKLFF.

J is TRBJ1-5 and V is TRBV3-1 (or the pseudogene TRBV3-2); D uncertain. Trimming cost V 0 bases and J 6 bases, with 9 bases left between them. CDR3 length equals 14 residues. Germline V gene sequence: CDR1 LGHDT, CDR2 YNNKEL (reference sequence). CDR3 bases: TGTGCCAGCAGCCAAGACACCCAGTCTCAGCCCCAGCATTTT. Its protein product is CASSQDTQSQPQHF.

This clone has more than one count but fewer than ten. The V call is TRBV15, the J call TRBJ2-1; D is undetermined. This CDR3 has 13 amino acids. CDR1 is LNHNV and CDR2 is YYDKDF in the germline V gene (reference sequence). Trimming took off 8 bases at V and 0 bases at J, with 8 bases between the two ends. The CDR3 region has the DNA TGTGCCACCGGCTGGCACTCCTACAATGAGCAGTTCTTC. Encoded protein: CATGWHSYNEQFF.

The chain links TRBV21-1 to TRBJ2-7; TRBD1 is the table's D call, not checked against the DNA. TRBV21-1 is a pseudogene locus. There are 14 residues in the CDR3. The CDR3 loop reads CASSKYVRHNEQYF. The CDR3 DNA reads TGTGCCAGCAGCAAGTATGTGAGACATAACGAGCAGTACTTC.

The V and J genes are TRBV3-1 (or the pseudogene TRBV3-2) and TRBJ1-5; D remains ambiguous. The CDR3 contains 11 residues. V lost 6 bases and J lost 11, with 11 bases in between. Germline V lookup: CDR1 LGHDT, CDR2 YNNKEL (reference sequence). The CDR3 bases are TGTGCCAGCAGTTCCGACGGGGCCCAGCATTTT. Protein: CASSSDGAQHF.

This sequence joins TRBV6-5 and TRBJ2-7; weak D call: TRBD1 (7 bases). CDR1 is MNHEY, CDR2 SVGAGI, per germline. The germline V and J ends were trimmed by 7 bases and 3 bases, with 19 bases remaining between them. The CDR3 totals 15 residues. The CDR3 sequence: CASIFGQAGGYEQYF. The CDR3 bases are TGTGCCAGCATTTTCGGACAGGCCGGGGGCTACGAGCAGTACTTC.

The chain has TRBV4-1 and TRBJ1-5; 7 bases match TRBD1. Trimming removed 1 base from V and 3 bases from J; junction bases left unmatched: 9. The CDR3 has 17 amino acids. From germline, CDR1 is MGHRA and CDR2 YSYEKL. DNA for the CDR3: TGCGCCAGCAGCCAAGCACTAACCGGGACAGTCAATCAGCCCCAGCATTTT. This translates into CASSQALTGTVNQPQHF.

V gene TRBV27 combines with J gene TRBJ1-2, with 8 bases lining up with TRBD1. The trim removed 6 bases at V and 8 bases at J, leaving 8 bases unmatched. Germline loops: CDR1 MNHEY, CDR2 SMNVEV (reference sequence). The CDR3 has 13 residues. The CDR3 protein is CASRFTGGEGYTF. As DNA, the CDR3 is TGTGCCAGCAGGTTTACAGGGGGGGAAGGCTACACCTTC.

DNA of the CDR3: TGTGCCACCCGTTCCCTAGCGGGAGTGGATGAGCAGTTCTTC. Amino acid sequence: CATRSLAGVDEQFF. The V and J genes are TRBV2 and TRBJ2-1; TRBD2 matches 10 bases. J lost 8 bases, V lost 10 bases, and 11 bases had no gene match. Germline CDR1 reads SNHLY; CDR2 reads FYNNEI. CDR3 length: 14 amino acids.

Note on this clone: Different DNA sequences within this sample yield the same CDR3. As DNA, the CDR3 is TGTGCCAGTAGTATTTCGGGAGATAGCTACAATGAGCAGTTCTTC. This encodes CASSISGDSYNEQFF. This chain joins TRBV19 and TRBJ2-1; possible D gene TRBD2, 6 bases. CDR1 is LNHDA, CDR2 SQIVND, per germline (reference sequence). The germline V and J ends were trimmed by 3 bases and 3 bases, with 12 bases remaining between them. CDR3 length: 15 amino acids.

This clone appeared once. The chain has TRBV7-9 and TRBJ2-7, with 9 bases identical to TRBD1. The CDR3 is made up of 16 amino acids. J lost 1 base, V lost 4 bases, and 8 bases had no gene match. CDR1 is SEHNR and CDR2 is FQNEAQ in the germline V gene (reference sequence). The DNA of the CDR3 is TGTGCCAGCAGCTCTCAAGGACAGGGGCGGTCCTACGAGCAGTACTTC. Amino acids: CASSSQGQGRSYEQYF.

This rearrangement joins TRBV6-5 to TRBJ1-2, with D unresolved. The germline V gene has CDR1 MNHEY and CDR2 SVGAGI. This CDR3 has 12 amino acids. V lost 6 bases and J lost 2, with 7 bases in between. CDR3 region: CASSLENYGYTF. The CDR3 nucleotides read TGTGCCAGCAGCCTTGAGAACTATGGCTACACCTTC.